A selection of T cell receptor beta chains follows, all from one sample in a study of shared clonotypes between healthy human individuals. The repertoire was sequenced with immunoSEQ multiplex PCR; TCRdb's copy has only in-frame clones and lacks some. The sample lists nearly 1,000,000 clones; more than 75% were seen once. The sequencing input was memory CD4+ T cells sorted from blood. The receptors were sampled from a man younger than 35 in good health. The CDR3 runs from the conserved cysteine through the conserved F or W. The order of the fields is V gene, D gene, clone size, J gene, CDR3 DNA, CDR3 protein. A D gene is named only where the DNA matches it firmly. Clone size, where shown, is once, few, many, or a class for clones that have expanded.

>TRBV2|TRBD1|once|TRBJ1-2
TGTGCCAGCGACGTTGGACAGGGGTCTATGGGCTACACCTTC
CASDVGQGSMGYTF
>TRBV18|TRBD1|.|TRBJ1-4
TGTGCCAGCTCTCCGCGACAGGGGACCAAAGTTGGAACTAATGAAAAACTGTTTTTT
CASSPRQGTKVGTNEKLFF
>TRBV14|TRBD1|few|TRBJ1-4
TGTGCCAGCAGCCCCCTACGGCAGGGGGGGGAAAAAAAACTGTTTTTT
CASSPLRQGGEKKLFF
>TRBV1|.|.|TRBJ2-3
TGCACCAGCAGCCAAGAGGACAGGGGCGCAGATACGCAGTATTTT
CTSSQEDRGADTQYF
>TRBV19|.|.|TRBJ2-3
TGTGCCACCCGAAGAGGGACCCTCGCAGATACGCAGTATTTT
CATRRGTLADTQYF
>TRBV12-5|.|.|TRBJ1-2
TGTGCTAGTGGTTTGGGGGGGACAACTACTAACTATGGCTACACCTTC
CASGLGGTTTNYGYTF
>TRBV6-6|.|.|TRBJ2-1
TGTGCCAGCACGCAGCCGGGAAGCTCCTACAATGAGCAGTTCTTC
CASTQPGSSYNEQFF
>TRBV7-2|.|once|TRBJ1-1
TGTGCCAGCAGCTCTAACACGGGTGAAGCTTTCTTT
CASSSNTGEAFF
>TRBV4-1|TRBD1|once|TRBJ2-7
TGCGCCAGCAGCCAACCTGACAGGGATAACTACGAGCAGTACTTC
CASSQPDRDNYEQYF
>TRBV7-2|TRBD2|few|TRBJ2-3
TGTGCCAGCAGCTTAACGCTAGCGGGAGGATTGGGGACGCAGTATTTT
CASSLTLAGGLGTQYF
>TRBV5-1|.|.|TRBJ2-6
TGCGCCAGCACAATTTCTGGGGCCAACGTCCTGACTTTC
CASTISGANVLTF
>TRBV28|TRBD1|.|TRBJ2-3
TGTGCCAGCAGTTCCCAAGGGGGCGTGAGGATAGATACGCAGTATTTT
CASSSQGGVRIDTQYF
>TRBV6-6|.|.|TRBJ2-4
TGTGCCAGCGGGGCCCAAGACCTAGCCAAAAACATTCAGTACTTC
CASGAQDLAKNIQYF
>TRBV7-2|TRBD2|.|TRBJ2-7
TGTGCCAGCAGCTCCGGGACTAGCGGGATCGAGCAGTACTTC
CASSSGTSGIEQYF
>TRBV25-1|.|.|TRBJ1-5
TGTGCCAGCAGTGAATTGGGGGTTATTCAGCCCCAGCATTTT
CASSELGVIQPQHF
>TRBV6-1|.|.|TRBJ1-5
TGTGCCAGCGGTGTAGAAGCCGGGACACAGCCCCAGCATTTT
CASGVEAGTQPQHF
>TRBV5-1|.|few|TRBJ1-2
TGCGCCAGCAGCTTGGGGCAGGGAGGCTACACCTTC
CASSLGQGGYTF
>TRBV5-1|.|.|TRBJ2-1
TGCGCCAGCAGCAATCCCCAGGATAATGAGCAGTTCTTC
CASSNPQDNEQFF
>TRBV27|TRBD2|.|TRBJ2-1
TGTGCCAGCAGTTTTCCGGGACTAGCGGGAGGATCTGAGCAGTTCTTC
CASSFPGLAGGSEQFF
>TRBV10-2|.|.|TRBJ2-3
TGCGCCAGCAGTCACACTAACACAGATACGCAGTATTTT
CASSHTNTDTQYF
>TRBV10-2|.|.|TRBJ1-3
TGCGCCAGCAGTGGCCAGGGCTTTTCGGGAAACACCATATATTTT
CASSGQGFSGNTIYF
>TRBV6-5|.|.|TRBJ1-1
TGTGCCAGCACCCCCGGGTCACAGAGGAACACTGAAGCTTTCTTT
CASTPGSQRNTEAFF
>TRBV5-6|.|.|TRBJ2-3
TGTGCCAGCAGCTCAGAGGGGCTGAGAGATACGCAGTATTTT
CASSSEGLRDTQYF
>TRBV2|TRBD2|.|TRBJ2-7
TGTGCCAGCAGGCCGGGACTAGCGGGGGGAAGCTACTACGAGCAGTACTTC
CASRPGLAGGSYYEQYF
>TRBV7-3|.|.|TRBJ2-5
TGTGCCAGCAGCCTCGGGCTCCAAGAGACCCAGTACTTC
CASSLGLQETQYF
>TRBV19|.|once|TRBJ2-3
TGTGCCAGTAGGACAGACACAGATACGCAGTATTTT
CASRTDTDTQYF
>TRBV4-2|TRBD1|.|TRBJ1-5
TGTGCCAGCAGCCAAGTTGCGGGACAGGGTAATCAGCCCCAGCATTTT
CASSQVAGQGNQPQHF
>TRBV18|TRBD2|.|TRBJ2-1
TGTGCCAGCTCACCGGGTGGGACTAGCGGGAGGAATGAGCAGTTCTTC
CASSPGGTSGRNEQFF